The 9 T cell receptor beta chains reported below all come from one sample, sequenced in a study of identical twins. MiXCR, applied by TCRdb to the 5' RACE reads, yields one record per CDR3 protein. Of around 490,000 distinct CDR3 sequences listed, roughly 15% are singletons. The sample was also linked to a second study, of yellow fever vaccine responses in identical twins.

Sequenced sample: CD4+ T cells sorted from blood. The receptors here all came from a woman in her late teens or twenties in good health.

This clonotype was recorded a few times. V and J are TRBV20-1 and TRBJ2-1; a weak D match, TRBD2 (7 bases). Germline assignment: CDR1 DFQATT and CDR2 SNEGSKA (reference sequence). CDR3 length: 14 amino acids. Here the CDR3 reads CSSSGGGSRDEQFF. The CDR3 bases are TGCAGCTCTTCGGGGGGCGGGAGTAGGGATGAGCAGTTCTTC.

The table lists this clonotype with a few counts. V usage is TRBV10-2 and J usage is TRBJ2-3, with TRBD2 matching over 7 bases. Germline V gene sequence: CDR1 WSHSY, CDR2 SAAADI. This CDR3 has 18 amino acids. The trim removed 3 bases at V and 2 bases at J, leaving 14 bases unmatched. CDR3 in DNA: TGCGCCAGCAGTGAAGGGCCGCGGGGGTTTTTAAACACAGATACGCAGTATTTT. Protein product: CASSEGPRGFLNTDTQYF.

The chain recombines TRBV10-3 with TRBJ2-7; 9 bases are a match to TRBD2. Unmatched junction bases numbered 2, after V lost 4 bases and J lost 4 bases. The CDR3 is made up of 13 amino acids. CDR1 and CDR2 from the germline V gene are ENHRY and SYGVKD. The CDR3 bases are TGTGCCATCAGTGGACTAGCGGAGTACGAGCAGTACTTC. It translates to CAISGLAEYEQYF.

This sequence joins TRBV3-1 and TRBJ2-1; 7 bases map to TRBD2. Germline-derived CDR1 and CDR2 are LGHDT and YNNKEL (reference sequence). The CDR3 covers 15 residues. Germline trimming cut 3 bases from V and 4 bases from J; bases unmatched to any gene: 6. The CDR3 bases are TGTGCCAGCAGCCATGGTCGGGGGGAGTACAATGAGCAGTTCTTC. Translation: CASSHGRGEYNEQFF.

The chain links TRBV5-1 to TRBJ1-3; possible D gene TRBD1, 5 bases. CDR3 length: 15 amino acids. The germline gives CDR1 SGHRS, CDR2 YFSETQ. Trimming removed 0 bases at V and 0 bases at J, with 7 bases between. The CDR3 DNA sequence: TGCGCCAGCAGCTTGGGGGGGACCTCTGGAAACACCATATATTTT. This translates into CASSLGGTSGNTIYF.

This clonotype was counted only a few times. For the CDR3, the DNA is TGTGCCAGCAGCCTGAATGGCGCAGTAAACACCGGGGAGCTGTTTTTT. Residues: CASSLNGAVNTGELFF. V is TRBV3-1 and J is TRBJ2-2; unclear D gene. In germline, CDR1 is LGHDT, CDR2 YNNKEL (reference sequence). The CDR3 sequence is 16 residues long. V shed 4 bases and J shed 2 bases, with 14 bases lying between them.

This clonotype appeared many times. V usage is TRBV20-1 and J usage is TRBJ1-6; D remains unclear. The CDR3 is 14 amino acids. Trimming left V 7 bases short and J 7 bases short, with 17 bases between. Germline V lookup: CDR1 DFQATT, CDR2 SNEGSKA (reference sequence). CDR3 sequence reads: CSVRGGNLNSPLHF. The CDR3, as DNA: TGCAGTGTAAGAGGAGGGAACCTGAATTCACCCCTCCACTTT.

J is TRBJ2-6 and V is TRBV7-3; D gene uncertain. V was clipped by 4 bases and J by 1 base, with 5 bases between them. CDR3 length: 14 amino acids. Germline lookup yields CDR1 SGHTA and CDR2 FQGTGA. CDR3 bases: TGTGCCAGCAGCTCCAAATCTGGGGCCAACGTCCTGACTTTC. Translated: CASSSKSGANVLTF. Looking up the rest from reference TRBV7-3 and TRBJ2-6 gives the full variable domain: GAGVSQTPSNKVTEKGKYVELRCDPISGHTALYWYRQSLGQGPEFLIYFQGTGAADDSGLPNDRFFAVRPEGSVSTLKIQRTERGDSAVYLCASSSKSGANVLTFGAGSRLTVL.

This clonotype has a count of ten or more. The chain has TRBV20-1 and TRBJ2-2, with 8 bases aligning to TRBD2. Germline V gives CDR1 DFQATT, CDR2 SNEGSKA (reference sequence). The V gene end was trimmed by 3 bases and the J gene end by 6 bases; junction bases not matched to a gene: 9. This CDR3 spans 15 amino acids. CDR3 loop: CSARDSGDLAGELFF. CDR3 nucleotides: TGCAGTGCTAGGGATAGCGGGGATCTTGCCGGGGAGCTGTTTTTT.